This TCR beta chain was captured in a study of T cell repertoires in ileal Crohn's disease (dated by TCRdb to between 2018 and 2021). For the wider study: The median duration of disease was 7.9 years, and at the time of surgery 35% to 45% of patients were active smokers. Roughly half of the patients were given postoperative therapy, with around eleven receiving thiopurines and 15 to 20 receiving anti-TNF agents. TCR repertoire analysis was performed in roughly 50 Crohn's disease patients drawn from a prospective multicentre cohort. A total of about 170 mucosal samples from roughly 50 patients were sequenced, with samples obtained at several locations on the surgical specimen and at postoperative endoscopy. Every patient underwent surgery because of a complication, which was stricturing disease in around 61% and penetrating disease in around 39%. The study was conducted in parallel with a multicentre cohort that was designed to identify predictors of early endoscopic recurrence following ileocolonic resection. A Rutgeerts score higher than i0 was the definition used for endoscopic postoperative recurrence. Paper-wide results and their limitations: Endoscopic recurrence was found to be associated with higher high-frequency clone percentages at surgery, and recurrence was observed in all patients with clonality above 26.8% (18/57). Patients who were active smokers at surgery had a significantly higher proportion of clonal expansions than non-smokers (around 26% vs 18%, p=0.02). Compared with CD4 T cells, sorted CD8 T cells contained more high-frequency clones, which suggests that the mucosal expansions were mostly CD8. Mucosal CD4 and CD8 T cells were sorted and sequenced only in a subgroup of patients, the size of which was not stated.

Per the germline V gene, SGHTA is the CDR1 and FQGNSA is the CDR2. Relative to germline, V is missing 3 bases and J is missing 10 bases, with 0 bases of the junction outside any gene match. The CDR3, cysteine through phenylalanine, is 12 amino acids long. Just CDR3 DNA is preserved here, 36 bases in frame from base 1. Around 550 nanograms of biopsy DNA per sample were submitted for commercial TCRB immunosequencing. Adaptive Biotechnology amplified the CDR3 regions from genomic DNA with a two-step multiplex PCR designed to control amplification bias. Primers covering every V and J gene segment were used in the first PCR, while barcodes and Illumina adapters were added in the second PCR. CDR3 libraries were sequenced on an Illumina instrument. The paper's data handling went like this. Vendor-provided pipelines were combined with custom analysis of raw data in R/Bioconductor under R version 3.3.0. Clonality, ranging from 0 to 1, was calculated as the inverse of the normalised Shannon entropy of all productive clones. High-frequency clones were defined as the share of the repertoire taken up by the top 100 clones, keeping only clones that passed a 95% confidence test. Repertoire diversity was measured with the Simpson index, and overlap between samples was measured with the Morisita-Horn index. TCRdb's version of the immuneACCESS table is confined to in-frame rearrangements and falls short of the full clone set. An unresolved V gene accounts for under half of the shortfall where checked; the remainder is of unknown origin. That table supplies the V and J calls and clone size; D and trimming were determined from the DNA. The sample records more than 11,000 clones, around three quarters of which are singletons. Under 6% of the sample comes from the top ten.

To be eligible, patients had to be adults with ileal or ileocolonic Crohn's disease and an indication for ileocolonic resection. Whole ileal mucosal biopsies were kept frozen at -80 degrees C prior to DNA extraction. Genomic DNA was extracted from frozen whole biopsies using a TRizol-based method and was quantified with a NanoDrop 2000 spectrophotometer. On this clone: The target of this receptor is not known. The record has no base qualities; no much larger clone is one base away.

The receptor was isolated from an adult with Crohn's disease. Input material: ileal tissue. The sequence links TRBV7-2 to TRBJ2-3; 11 junctional bases match TRBD2. The base sequence is TGTGCCAGCAGCTTGACTAGCGGGGCGCAGTATTTT. Its protein product is CASSLTSGAQYF.